This passage covers 24 T cell receptor beta chains from one sample sequenced in a study of Ad26.COV2.S vaccination and SARS-CoV-2 variants. Treatment described: roughly 20 received Ad26.COV2.S at low or high dose, single or two shots; about five received placebo; per-sample allocation not given. Material that was analyzed had been drawn on day 63 after the first vaccine or placebo injection. Libraries were prepared by immunoSEQ multiplex PCR; TCRdb keeps only in-frame clonotypes and omits some of them. In the table there are under 550,000 clones, 88% of which are singletons. The specimen comprised peripheral blood, sampled in a trial of Ad26.COV2.S vaccine versus placebo. Receptors were obtained from a person between 18 and 65 years old who received the Ad26.COV2.S COVID-19 vaccine or a placebo.

The V gene is TRBV4-3, the J gene TRBJ2-3; the D is unclear. The CDR3 length is 15 residues. The germline V gene encodes CDR1 LGHNA and CDR2 YSLEER. Trimming removed 1 base at V and 2 bases at J, with 10 bases between. The CDR3 spells CASSQGPPVTDTQYF. CDR3 coding DNA: TGCGCCAGCAGCCAAGGGCCTCCGGTCACAGATACGCAGTATTTT.

The chain couples TRBV18 to TRBJ1-1, with no clear D. The germline gives CDR1 KGHSH, CDR2 LQKENI. Trimming removed 2 bases from V and 5 bases from J, with 15 bases in between. This CDR3 region has 15 residues. The CDR3 region is CASSPGSPEGTEAFF. CDR3 bases: TGTGCCAGCTCACCAGGATCTCCCGAAGGGACTGAAGCTTTCTTT.

The V call is TRBV9, the J call TRBJ2-7, with D possibly being TRBD1 or TRBD2 (6 bases each). The CDR3 runs to 16 residues. The germline V gene encodes CDR1 SGDLS and CDR2 YYNGEE. V lost 3 bases, J lost 0 bases, and 16 bases lay in between. The CDR3 coding sequence is TGTGCCAGCAGCGCAGGGGAGGCCAGGAGCTCCTACGAGCAGTACTTC. Translated, it gives CASSAGEARSSYEQYF.

The gene calls are TRBV30 and TRBJ1-3; the D gene is possibly TRBD1 (6 bases). This CDR3 is built from 16 residues. Germline-derived CDR1 and CDR2 are GTSNPN and SVGIG (reference sequence). Trimming removed 2 bases at V and 3 bases at J, with 17 bases between. The CDR3 DNA follows: TGTGCCTGGAGTCCCGGGACGGGGGGCTATGGAAACACCATATATTTT. Protein: CAWSPGTGGYGNTIYF.

This rearrangement joins TRBV2 to TRBJ1-2; D is ambiguous. V was cut by 5 bases and J by 0 bases, with 4 bases left in between. The CDR3 is 12 amino acids. Germline assignment: CDR1 SNHLY and CDR2 FYNNEI. CDR3 nucleotide sequence: TGTGCCAGCAGTTACTCTAACTATGGCTACACCTTC. It is translated as CASSYSNYGYTF.

This chain joins TRBV30 and TRBJ1-5; D call uncertain. The CDR3 sequence is 15 residues long. CDR1 GTSNPN and CDR2 SVGIG come from the germline V gene (reference sequence). The V and J ends lost 3 bases and 4 bases respectively, with 16 bases between them. CDR3 DNA: TGTGCCTGGAGCCGGGGTCTAGAGGGTAATCAGCCCCAGCATTTT. Amino acid sequence: CAWSRGLEGNQPQHF. Using reference TRBV30 and TRBJ1-5 for the parts outside the CDR3, the full variable domain is SQTIHQWPATLVQPVGSPLSLECTVEGTSNPNLYWYRQAAGRGLQLLFYSVGIGQISSEVPQNLSASRPQDRQFILSSKKLLLSDSGFYLCAWSRGLEGNQPQHFGDGTRLSIL.

V gene TRBV24-1 combines with J gene TRBJ2-7; the match to TRBD1 covers 7 bases. The ends lost 3 bases at V and 5 bases at J; junction bases unmatched: 9. The CDR3 extends over 15 amino acids. The germline V gene encodes CDR1 KGHDR and CDR2 SFDVKD. As DNA, the CDR3 is TGTGCCACCAGTGATCCCCGTTGGGACAGAGACGAGCAGTACTTC. It yields the protein CATSDPRWDRDEQYF.

The chain combines TRBV28 with TRBJ1-1; no clear D. The CDR3 is 12 residues long. Germline V gene sequence: CDR1 MDHEN, CDR2 SYDVKM. Trimming pared 1 base from V and 10 bases from J, leaving 10 bases between. DNA of the CDR3: TGTGCCAGCAGTTTATTAGTATCGGGAGCTTTCTTT. It translates to CASSLLVSGAFF.

The chain recombines TRBV4-3 with TRBJ1-1; possible D gene TRBD1, 5 bases. CDR1 is LGHNA and CDR2 is YSLEER in the germline V gene. The CDR3 runs to 14 residues. V lost 3 bases to trimming and J lost 0 bases, with 8 bases between them. CDR3 DNA sequence: TGCGCCAGCAGCCAGGGACCATTGAACACTGAAGCTTTCTTT. Protein product: CASSQGPLNTEAFF.

This chain uses TRBV20-1 with TRBJ2-1; 9 nucleotides match TRBD2. V was pared by 3 bases and J by 7 bases, with 10 bases of the junction left unmatched. The CDR3 has 15 amino acids. Per germline, CDR1 DFQATT and CDR2 SNEGSKA (reference sequence). Here the CDR3 DNA reads TGCAGTGCTAGTCAAGGTCTAGCGGGGTTGAATGAGCAGTTCTTC. This translates into CSASQGLAGLNEQFF.

The gene calls are TRBV7-2 and TRBJ1-6; D unclear. V lost 1 base and J 7 bases, leaving 8 bases between the germline ends. From germline, CDR1 is SGHTA and CDR2 FQGNSA. The CDR3 loop spans 14 amino acids. This CDR3 is CASSLVVKNSPLHF. The CDR3 bases are TGTGCCAGCAGCTTAGTAGTTAAAAATTCACCCCTCCACTTT.

The rearrangement links TRBV7-2 to TRBJ2-7; 9 nucleotides agree with TRBD2. Germline CDR1 SGHTA, CDR2 FQGNSA. This CDR3 has 17 residues. J gave up 7 bases and V 0 bases, and 13 bases lay outside the gene matches. Here the CDR3 reads CASSLAIGSGGPREQYF. CDR3 sequence (DNA): TGTGCCAGCAGCTTAGCGATCGGTAGCGGGGGCCCCCGTGAGCAGTACTTC. Full variable domain (remainder filled in from reference TRBV7-2 and TRBJ2-7): GAGVSQSPSNKVTEKGKDVELRCDPISGHTALYWYRQSLGQGLEFLIYFQGNSAPDKSGLPSDRFSAERTGGSVSTLTIQRTQQEDSAVYLCASSLAIGSGGPREQYFGPGTRLTVT.

This clone was counted between two and nine times. The chain joins TRBV5-1 to TRBJ2-1, with 9 bases identical to TRBD1. The CDR3 is 15 residues long. J lost 5 bases, V lost 4 bases, and 7 bases had no gene match. Germline assignment: CDR1 SGHRS and CDR2 YFSETQ. CDR3 amino acids: CASSAIRDRDNEQFF. CDR3 coding DNA: TGCGCCAGCAGCGCAATCCGGGACAGGGACAATGAGCAGTTCTTC.

The V gene is TRBV4-1, the J gene TRBJ2-7; D not certain. The CDR3 length is 15 residues. The germline V gene encodes CDR1 MGHRA and CDR2 YSYEKL. Trimming removed 1 base from V and 3 bases from J, with 13 bases in between. Here the CDR3 reads CASSQGRDNSYEQYF. The CDR3 bases are TGCGCCAGCAGCCAAGGGCGTGATAATAGCTACGAGCAGTACTTC.

The chain uses TRBV4-1 and TRBJ1-6; 10 bases fit TRBD1. Trimming removed 0 bases from V and 10 bases from J; junction bases left unmatched: 6. The germline V gene encodes CDR1 MGHRA and CDR2 YSYEKL. CDR3 length: 16 residues. The CDR3 DNA sequence: TGCGCCAGCAGCCAAGATGGACAGGGGGTTCTGTCACCCCTCCACTTT. Translated: CASSQDGQGVLSPLHF.

The chain employs TRBV5-1 and TRBJ1-6, with D possibly TRBD1 on 5 matching bases. The V end lost 7 bases, the J end lost 2 bases, and 16 bases lay between the germline ends. Germline V gene sequence: CDR1 SGHRS, CDR2 YFSETQ. This CDR3 is built from 16 residues. CDR3 protein: CASAIQGGTYNSPLHF. The CDR3 nucleotides are TGCGCCAGCGCCATTCAGGGCGGGACCTATAATTCACCCCTCCACTTT.

CDR3 sequence: CASSLSTGQPHEQYF. CDR3 DNA sequence: TGTGCCAGCAGTTTATCTACCGGACAGCCCCACGAGCAGTACTTC. The chain employs TRBV28 and TRBJ2-7, with D tentatively TRBD1 (6 bases). Trimming took 1 base from V and 5 from J, leaving 15 bases between them. Looked up from germline, CDR1 is MDHEN and CDR2 is SYDVKM. The CDR3 length is 15 residues.

The rearrangement links TRBV6-5 to TRBJ1-5, with D maybe TRBD1 (5 bases). V was shortened by 2 bases and J by 3 bases, with 8 bases between the two germline ends. There are 14 residues in the CDR3. In germline, CDR1 is MNHEY, CDR2 SVGAGI. CDR3 in DNA: TGTGCCAGCAGTTACGGGGGTTACAATCAGCCCCAGCATTTT. Translated, it gives CASSYGGYNQPQHF.

The J gene is TRBJ2-5, the V gene TRBV5-8, with TRBD1 identical over 10 bases. Germline loops: CDR1 SGHTS, CDR2 YDEGEE. This CDR3 region has 14 residues. V shed 4 bases, J shed 5 bases, and the junction held 5 bases outside the gene matches. The CDR3: CASSKDRGYETQYF. The CDR3 nucleotides are TGTGCCAGCAGCAAGGACAGGGGGTATGAGACCCAGTACTTC.

The chain links TRBV4-2 to TRBJ1-2; D remains ambiguous. Trimming removed 0 bases from V and 3 bases from J, with 11 bases in between. This CDR3 is 15 amino acids long. The germline V gene has CDR1 LGHNA and CDR2 YNFKEQ. The CDR3 sequence is CASSQDAVRDYGYTF. In nucleotides, the CDR3 is TGTGCCAGCAGCCAAGATGCGGTAAGGGACTATGGCTACACCTTC.

The genes are TRBV7-3 and TRBJ1-3; 7 nucleotides align to TRBD1. Looked up from germline, CDR1 is SGHTA and CDR2 is FQGTGA. The CDR3 spans 16 residues. V gave up 4 bases and J gave up 2 bases; unmatched junction bases: 8. The CDR3 reads CASSSTGPIPGNTIYF. In nucleotides, the CDR3 is TGTGCCAGCAGCTCGACAGGGCCTATCCCTGGAAACACCATATATTTT.

The genes are TRBV12-3 or TRBV12-4 and TRBJ1-1; 7 bases line up with TRBD1. V trimming: 6 bases; J trimming: 4 bases; junction bases outside the gene matches: 5. This CDR3 is built from 13 residues. The CDR3 bases are TGTGCCAGCAGGCCCGCAGGGGGCACTGAAGCTTTCTTT. It yields the protein CASRPAGGTEAFF.

The chain links TRBV4-3 to TRBJ2-7, with 7 bases lining up with TRBD2. Germline-derived CDR1 and CDR2 are LGHNA and YSLEER. V lost 1 base, J lost 2 bases, and 5 bases stayed unmatched. The length of the CDR3 is 15 residues. In nucleotides, the CDR3 is TGCGCCAGCAGCCAAGGGAGACTAGCCCCCTACGAGCAGTACTTC. It is translated as CASSQGRLAPYEQYF.

V is TRBV27 and J is TRBJ2-1, with TRBD1 as a possible D gene (6 bases). Trimming stripped 3 bases from V and 4 bases from J, with 13 bases between. This CDR3 contains 15 residues. Germline assignment: CDR1 MNHEY and CDR2 SMNVEV (reference sequence). CDR3 amino acids: CASSFGQTTYNEQFF. The CDR3 DNA sequence: TGTGCCAGCAGTTTCGGACAGACAACATACAATGAGCAGTTCTTC.